This T cell receptor beta chain stems from a study of blood T cell repertoires in COVID-19. Overall study: T cells, B-cell-depleted T cells, or PBMCs provided the cDNA or gDNA that served as material.

CDR1 is ENHRY and CDR2 is SYGVKD in the germline V gene. V shed 2 bases, J shed 5 bases, and the junction held 0 bases outside the gene matches. CDR3 size: 13 residues. Original processing methods: Nucleated cell number was recorded as an estimate derived from reference gene primer amplification. Assay used: immunoSEQ multiplex PCR; TCRdb lists only in-frame clones, some missing. D and trimming were read from the DNA, whereas the V and J calls and clone size are those reported in that table. Here the sample spans approximately 74,000 clones, approximately 88% being singletons. Input material: peripheral blood. This TCR was sampled from a man between 65 and 80 years old with acute or convalescent COVID-19. This chain links TRBV10-3 with TRBJ2-5; 9 nucleotides match TRBD1. This CDR3 reads CAISEGTGETQYF. DNA of the CDR3: TGTGCCATCAGTGAGGGGACAGGGGAGACCCAGTACTTC.